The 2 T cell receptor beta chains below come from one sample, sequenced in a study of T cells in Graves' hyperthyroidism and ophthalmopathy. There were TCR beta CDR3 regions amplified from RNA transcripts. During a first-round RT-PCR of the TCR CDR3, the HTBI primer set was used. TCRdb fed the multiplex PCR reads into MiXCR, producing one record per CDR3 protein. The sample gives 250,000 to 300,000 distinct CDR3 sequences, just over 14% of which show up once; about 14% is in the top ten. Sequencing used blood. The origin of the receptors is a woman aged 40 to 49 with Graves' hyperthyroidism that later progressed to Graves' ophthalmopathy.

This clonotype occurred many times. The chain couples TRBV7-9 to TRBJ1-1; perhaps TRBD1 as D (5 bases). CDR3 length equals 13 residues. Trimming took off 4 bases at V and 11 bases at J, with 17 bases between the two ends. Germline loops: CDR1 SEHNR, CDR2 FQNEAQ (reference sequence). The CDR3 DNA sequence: TGTGCCAGCAGCTCCCAAGGTGGGGGTGAGGCTTTCTTT. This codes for CASSSQGGGEAFF.

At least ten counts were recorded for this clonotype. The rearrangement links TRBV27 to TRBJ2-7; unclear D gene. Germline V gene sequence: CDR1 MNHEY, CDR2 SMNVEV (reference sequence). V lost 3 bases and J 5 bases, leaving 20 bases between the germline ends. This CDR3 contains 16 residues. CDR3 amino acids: CASSLGGILSTDEQYF. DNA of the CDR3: TGTGCCAGCAGTTTGGGTGGGATCCTCTCTACTGACGAGCAGTACTTC.